Below, 16 T cell receptor beta chains from the same sample are listed, as sequenced in a study of beta chain features in type 1 diabetes (dated by TCRdb to 2017 to 2018). The protocol used for the library was the immunoSEQ multiplex PCR assay. The High Capacity cDNA Reverse Transcription Kit was used to reverse transcribe all of the isolated RNA, meaning that expressed TCRB transcripts were what got sequenced. Entries here come from immuneACCESS through TCRdb and include only in-frame sequences with V and J called. Some clones fail to appear in such tables; in the studies checked, an unresolved V gene covers under half of the shortfall, and the cause of the remainder is unknown. In all, the sample holds just over 600,000 clones, and 15% to 19% of those were seen once. The ten most abundant clones make up more than 0.08% of the sample. Sample: naive CD4+ T cells from blood. Reading the label with the study, this specimen's cell subset or site is: true naive CD4+ T cells. These receptors all come from a man younger than 35 in good health.

This chain connects TRBV4-3 to TRBJ2-7, with D unclear. Trimming cost V 1 base and J 4 bases, with 11 bases left between them. This CDR3 region has 14 residues. Germline assignment: CDR1 LGHNA and CDR2 YSLEER. CDR3 in amino acids: CASSQVQLSYEQYF. CDR3 nucleotides: TGCGCCAGCAGCCAAGTACAGCTTTCATACGAGCAGTACTTC.

In this sample, this clone turned up a few times. The rearrangement uses TRBV7-2 and TRBJ2-5, with a tentative D call TRBD2 (6 bases). The CDR3 spans 14 residues. The germline V and J ends were trimmed by 9 bases and 4 bases, with 18 bases remaining between them. The V gene's germline CDR1 is SGHTA and CDR2 FQGNSA. DNA of the CDR3: TGTGCCAGTAGACTGGCGGGGACGGGAGAGACCCAGTACTTC. It yields the protein CASRLAGTGETQYF.

This CDR3 is CSVVGVRAATDTQYF. The CDR3 DNA follows: TGCAGCGTTGTAGGGGTCCGGGCCGCCACAGATACGCAGTATTTT. This sequence joins TRBV29-1 and TRBJ2-3; possibly TRBD1 for D (5 bases). CDR1 is SQVTM, CDR2 ANQGSEA, per germline. Trimming left V 4 bases short and J 2 bases short, with 16 bases between. The CDR3 runs to 15 residues.

This clone was recorded once. The chain employs TRBV27 and TRBJ1-2; no reliable D call. The CDR3 consists of 11 residues. V was trimmed by 6 bases and J by 5 bases, leaving 7 bases between them. The germline gives CDR1 MNHEY, CDR2 SMNVEV (reference sequence). This chain's CDR3 is CASRPSYGYTF. DNA for the CDR3: TGTGCCAGCAGGCCCTCTTATGGCTACACCTTC.

This clone was seen a handful of times. The chain carries TRBV7-2 and TRBJ2-5; possible D gene TRBD1, 5 bases. The CDR3 totals 15 residues. Germline V CDR1 and CDR2: SGHTA, FQGNSA. Between the trimmed V and J ends, which lost 2 bases and 1 base, there was a span of 11 bases. In DNA form, the CDR3 reads TGTGCCAGCAGCTTACAGGGCTGGTTCCAAGAGACCCAGTACTTC. It specifies CASSLQGWFQETQYF.

The V call is TRBV5-1, the J call TRBJ2-6; D not certain. The CDR3 length is 16 residues. Germline CDR1 reads SGHRS; CDR2 reads YFSETQ. Trimming took 4 bases from V and 0 from J, leaving 11 bases between them. CDR3 nucleotide sequence: TGCGCCAGCAGCCTCGGACGGCTCTCTGGGGCCAACGTCCTGACTTTC. Translated: CASSLGRLSGANVLTF.

This clone was seen a few times. The chain links TRBV18 to TRBJ2-1; D might be TRBD1 (6 bases). The CDR3 has 15 amino acids. The V gene lost 4 bases and the J gene lost 4 bases, with 14 bases spanning the gap. The germline CDR1 and CDR2 sequences are KGHSH and LQKENI. DNA of the CDR3: TGTGCCAGCTCACGGGGGCTAGCTCTGTACAATGAGCAGTTCTTC. As protein: CASSRGLALYNEQFF.

The chain joins TRBV5-1 to TRBJ1-2; D perhaps matches TRBD1 (6 bases). CDR1 is SGHRS and CDR2 is YFSETQ in the germline V gene. V gave up 2 bases and J gave up 1 base, with 18 bases separating them. The CDR3 sequence is 17 residues long. This chain's CDR3 is CASSFLRGQTINYGYTF. In DNA form, the CDR3 reads TGCGCCAGCAGCTTCCTACGAGGACAGACTATTAACTATGGCTACACCTTC.

The J gene is TRBJ2-1, the V gene TRBV4-3; 9 bases align to TRBD2. With V trimmed by 0 bases and J by 9 bases, 9 bases remained unmatched. The CDR3 runs 16 residues. Germline CDR1 LGHNA, CDR2 YSLEER. The CDR3 DNA follows: TGCGCCAGCAGCCAAGATCTGCCGCTGCGGGGGGGTGAGCAGTTCTTC. Translated: CASSQDLPLRGGEQFF.

This clone was observed a few times. The chain employs TRBV30 and TRBJ2-2, with 10 positions matching TRBD2. The germline CDR1 and CDR2 sequences are GTSNPN and SVGIG (reference sequence). The CDR3 is made up of 15 amino acids. Losses at the gene ends were 0 bases for V and 16 bases for J; bases not matched to a gene: 14. The CDR3 DNA reads as TGTGCCTGGAGTGTAAGGCCGGCTAGCGGGGGCCAGAGGTTTTTT. Amino acids: CAWSVRPASGGQRFF.

CDR3 sequence reads: CASSASRGGAYNEQFF. Written as DNA, the CDR3 is TGTGCCAGCAGTGCGTCTCGCGGGGGGGCTTACAATGAGCAGTTCTTC. The V call is TRBV2, the J call TRBJ2-1; 9 bases line up with TRBD2. Unmatched junction bases numbered 8, after V lost 4 bases and J lost 4 bases. The CDR3 contains 16 residues. Germline V CDR1 and CDR2: SNHLY, FYNNEI. The full variable domain, rest sourced from reference TRBV2 and TRBJ2-1, is EPEVTQTPSHQVTQMGQEVILRCVPISNHLYFYWYRQILGQKVEFLVSFYNNEISEKSEIFDDQFSVERPDGSNFTLKIRSTKLEDSAMYFCASSASRGGAYNEQFFGPGTRLTVL.

This clone was observed a handful of times. The chain recombines TRBV10-3 with TRBJ1-2; tentative D call: TRBD1 (6 bases). The CDR3 spans 12 residues. CDR1 is ENHRY, CDR2 SYGVKD, per germline. Trimming cost V 11 bases and J 3 bases, with 13 bases left between them. The CDR3 loop is CAARGRDYGYTF. CDR3 in DNA: TGTGCCGCCCGGGGGCGTGACTATGGCTACACCTTC.

This clone has more than one count but fewer than ten. The chain combines TRBV13 with TRBJ1-2; D is ambiguous. There are 17 residues in the CDR3. Trimming pared 4 bases from V and 4 bases from J, leaving 22 bases between. CDR1 and CDR2 (germline): PRHDT, FYEKMQ (reference sequence). CDR3 region: CASSYPRALNYPYGYTF. The DNA for the CDR3 is TGTGCCAGCAGCTATCCTCGGGCCCTTAATTATCCCTATGGCTACACCTTC. The whole variable domain, remainder taken from reference TRBV13 and TRBJ1-2, is AAGVIQSPRHLIKEKRETATLKCYPIPRHDTVYWYQQGPGQDPQFLISFYEKMQSDKGSIPDRFSAQQFSDYHSELNMSSLELGDSALYFCASSYPRALNYPYGYTFGSGTRLTVV.

This clone was found a few times. This rearrangement joins TRBV6-5 to TRBJ1-4; no clear D gene. Germline assignment: CDR1 MNHEY and CDR2 SVGAGI. V lost 7 bases and J lost 6, with 15 bases in between. CDR3 length equals 14 residues. The chain's CDR3 is CASTTVGSYEKLFF. In nucleotides, the CDR3 is TGTGCCAGCACCACCGTGGGGAGCTATGAAAAACTGTTTTTT.

The gene calls are TRBV6-5 and TRBJ2-7, with unresolved D. Germline CDR1 and CDR2: MNHEY and SVGAGI. The length of the CDR3 is 12 residues. Trimming removed 1 base from V and 3 bases from J, with 4 bases in between. The DNA of the CDR3 is TGTGCCAGCAGTTACTGGGGCTACGAGCAGTACTTC. Protein: CASSYWGYEQYF.

This clone was counted only a few times. The chain employs TRBV5-6 and TRBJ2-3; D not certain. The germline V gene encodes CDR1 SGHDT and CDR2 YYEEEE. The ends were cut back, 4 bases at V and 1 base at J, with 10 bases in the middle. CDR3 length: 14 amino acids. In nucleotides, the CDR3 is TGTGCCAGCAGCCCGAGGAAAGGCACAGATACGCAGTATTTT. This encodes CASSPRKGTDTQYF.